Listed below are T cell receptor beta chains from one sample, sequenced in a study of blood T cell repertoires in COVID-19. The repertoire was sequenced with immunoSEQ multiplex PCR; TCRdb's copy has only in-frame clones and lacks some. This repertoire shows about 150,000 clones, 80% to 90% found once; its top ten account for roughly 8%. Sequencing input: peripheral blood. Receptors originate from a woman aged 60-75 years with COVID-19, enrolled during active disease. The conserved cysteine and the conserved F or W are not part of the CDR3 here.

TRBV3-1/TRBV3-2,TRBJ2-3,ASSQYSGDADTQY
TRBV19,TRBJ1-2,ASSIFGQGDGYT
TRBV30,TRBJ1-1,AWRLNRVAF
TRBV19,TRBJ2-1,ASSTYRLGSYNEQF
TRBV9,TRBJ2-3,ASSVGGGGTDTQY
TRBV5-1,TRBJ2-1,ASSSSGTGISYNEQF
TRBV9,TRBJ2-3,ASSVTSGDLTFTDTQY
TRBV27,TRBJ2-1,ASSPSGGLYNEQF
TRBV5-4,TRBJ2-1,ASSVISGGWSYNEQF
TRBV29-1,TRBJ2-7,SVETRDRASYEQY
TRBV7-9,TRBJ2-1,ASSLGQGTYNEQF
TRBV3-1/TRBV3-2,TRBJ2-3,ASSSRTSGGFTDTQY
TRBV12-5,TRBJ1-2,ASGSGTSGVST
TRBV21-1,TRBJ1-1,ASSTMGQTNTEAF
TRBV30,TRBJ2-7,AGQGQVYPYEQY
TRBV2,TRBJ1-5,ASSGSDQPQH
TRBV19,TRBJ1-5,ASSVQGAGNQPQH
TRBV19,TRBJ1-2,ASTRQGSPNYGYT
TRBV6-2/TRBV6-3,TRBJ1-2,ASSYPRQGVSNPHGYT
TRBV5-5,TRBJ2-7,ASSPGLGGYEQY
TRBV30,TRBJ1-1,GGRQIGEAF
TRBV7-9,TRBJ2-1,ASSPAGGGPNNEQF
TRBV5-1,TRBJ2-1,ASSFLGIQGYEQF
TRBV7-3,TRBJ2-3,ASSFLAGGNIDTQY
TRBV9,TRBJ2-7,ASSSGTPPYEQY
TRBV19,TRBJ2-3,ASSILGLGGDTQY
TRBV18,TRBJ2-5,ASSPGAEETQY
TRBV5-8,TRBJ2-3,ASSYWGGGHTDTQY
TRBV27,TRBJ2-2,ASSEGLARDTGELF
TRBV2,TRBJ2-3,ASSYTGTGTDTQY
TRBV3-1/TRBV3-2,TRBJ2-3,ASSHGTSTLVDTQY
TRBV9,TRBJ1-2,ASSVALDRGPSNYGYT
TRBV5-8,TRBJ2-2,ASSPYTGELF
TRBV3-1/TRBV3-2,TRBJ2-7,ASSQDYGEQY
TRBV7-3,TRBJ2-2,ASRGANTGELF
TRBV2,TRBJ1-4,ASSDAVDGATNEKLF
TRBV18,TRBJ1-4,ASSPGGIGQINEKLF
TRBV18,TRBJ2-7,ASSPPNSYEQY
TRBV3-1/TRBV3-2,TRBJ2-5,ASSQDLWTSGGVETQY
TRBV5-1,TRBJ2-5,ASSLEVRETQY
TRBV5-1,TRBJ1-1,ASSVGQGIESGAF
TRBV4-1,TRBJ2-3,ASSLQVTDTQY
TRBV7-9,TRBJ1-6,ASSFYAAPQGNLFSPLH
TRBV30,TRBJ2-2,AWDTGTGATGELF
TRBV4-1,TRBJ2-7,ASSQLAGPLFAYEQY
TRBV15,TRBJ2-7,ATSRDRMDRSYEQY
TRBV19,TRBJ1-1,ASRSPLRGSGTEAF
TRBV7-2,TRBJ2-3,ASSLAGGEDTQY
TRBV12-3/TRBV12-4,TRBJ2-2,ASRLGRTGELF